One and the same sample provided the 5 T cell receptor beta chains below, sequenced in a study of cytomegalovirus exposure and HLA in healthy donors. The PCR used 60 Vbeta and 13 Jbeta primers. Method: immunoSEQ multiplex PCR; TCRdb's copy keeps in-frame clones and lacks some. Recorded for this sample: roughly 30,000 clones. Sample: PBMCs. The receptors were sampled from a woman between 35 and 50 years old in good health and CMV-seropositive.

The rearrangement uses TRBV4-2 and TRBJ2-3; tentatively, D is TRBD2 (5 bases). Germline V CDR1 and CDR2: LGHNA, YNFKEQ. This CDR3 is built from 14 residues. Trimming removed 1 base at V and 5 bases at J, with 10 bases between. CDR3 sequence (DNA): TGTGCCAGCAGCCAAGCGGCCGCGGGAGATACGCAGTATTTT. Translated, it gives CASSQAAAGDTQYF.

V and J are TRBV5-1 and TRBJ2-1, with 14 positions matching TRBD2. Germline CDR1 and CDR2: SGHRS and YFSETQ. J was trimmed by 7 bases and V by 4 bases; bases with no gene match: 4. CDR3 length equals 15 residues. CDR3 amino acids: CASSRGTSGRNEQFF. CDR3 sequence (DNA): TGCGCCAGCAGCCGCGGGACTAGCGGGAGAAATGAGCAGTTCTTC.

This chain joins TRBV6-1 and TRBJ2-3; no clear D gene. V was cut by 6 bases and J by 4 bases, with 11 bases left in between. CDR3 size: 13 residues. Germline V CDR1 and CDR2: MNHNS, SASEGT. CDR3 loop: CASRIRLADTQYF. The CDR3, as DNA: TGTGCCAGCAGGATTAGATTAGCAGATACGCAGTATTTT.

The gene calls are TRBV4-1 and TRBJ1-2, with D uncertain. The CDR3 contains 14 residues. CDR1 and CDR2 (germline): MGHRA, YSYEKL. V was cut by 3 bases and J by 5 bases, with 13 bases left in between. CDR3 protein: CASSQFLVTYGYTF. The CDR3, as DNA: TGCGCCAGCAGCCAGTTCTTGGTCACTTATGGCTACACCTTC.

The CDR3 nucleotides read TGTGCCTGCCCTACCCCCAGACAGCCCCATAACTATGGCTACACCTTC. Translated: CACPTPRQPHNYGYTF. The V and J genes are TRBV30 and TRBJ1-2, with a weak D call TRBD1 (5 bases). V dropped 6 bases and J dropped 1 base, with 21 bases sitting between them. The germline gives CDR1 GTSNPN, CDR2 SVGIG (reference sequence). The CDR3 consists of 16 residues.